The 4 T cell receptor beta chains in this list originate from one sample, sequenced in a study of technical replicates of blood from several donors. Using immunoSEQ multiplex PCR, the repertoire was profiled, and TCRdb retains in-frame clones only, with some absent. The profile shows about 85,000 clones, approximately 94% of them singletons. The sample was T cells isolated from PBMCs. All receptors come from a human donor in good health.

V gene TRBV6-1 combines with J gene TRBJ2-3; TRBD1 aligns across 8 bases. Germline V CDR1 and CDR2: MNHNS, SASEGT. With V trimmed by 3 bases and J by 1 base, 9 bases remained unmatched. The CDR3 runs to 17 residues. CDR3 nucleotides: TGTGCCAGCAGTGAGTACGGCACGACAGGGGGCACAGATACGCAGTATTTT. Translating gives CASSEYGTTGGTDTQYF.

The gene calls are TRBV6-5 and TRBJ1-1, with a weak D call TRBD1 (5 bases). V lost 0 bases, J lost 0 bases, and 8 bases lay in between. The CDR3 is 15 residues long. The germline V gene encodes CDR1 MNHEY and CDR2 SVGAGI. The CDR3 DNA follows: TGTGCCAGCAGTTACTCGTCAGGGCTGAACACTGAAGCTTTCTTT. Its protein is CASSYSSGLNTEAFF.

The chain uses TRBV28 and TRBJ2-7, with D possibly matching TRBD1 (5 bases). Looked up from germline, CDR1 is MDHEN and CDR2 is SYDVKM. The CDR3 is 15 residues long. Trimming pared 6 bases from V and 1 base from J, leaving 16 bases between. The CDR3 protein is CASSPPPAGSYEQYF. CDR3 DNA: TGTGCCAGCAGCCCACCCCCGGCAGGGTCCTACGAGCAGTACTTC.

The chain joins TRBV7-8 to TRBJ1-4; D perhaps matches TRBD1 (6 bases). Germline V CDR1 and CDR2: SGHVS, FQNEAQ. The CDR3 runs to 16 residues. Trimming stripped 1 base from V and 7 bases from J, with 16 bases between. The CDR3 DNA is TGTGCCAGCAGCTTAGAACAGGGCAGGACGGGTGAAAAACTGTTTTTT. This codes for CASSLEQGRTGEKLFF.